Each of the 11 T cell receptor beta chains below was sequenced from the same sample in a study of blood T cell repertoires in COVID-19. The method was immunoSEQ multiplex PCR; TCRdb's version includes in-frame clones alone and lacks a portion of them. In the table there are around 69,000 clones, roughly 76% of which are singletons. Sequenced input: peripheral blood. The receptors stem from a woman aged 70-85 years with acute or convalescent COVID-19.

The V gene is TRBV21-1, the J gene TRBJ1-1. TRBV21-1 is classified as a pseudogene. The CDR3 contains 14 residues. This chain's CDR3 is CASSPGGANTEAFF. The CDR3 region has the DNA TGTGCCAGCAGCCCGGGGGGGGCGAACACTGAAGCTTTCTTT.

This chain uses TRBV20-1 with TRBJ2-7; 7 nucleotides match TRBD1. CDR3 size: 11 residues. Germline V gene lookup returns CDR1 DFQATT and CDR2 SNEGSKA (reference sequence). The CDR3 protein is CGVAGGYEQYF. The CDR3 DNA is TGCGGTGTAGCAGGGGGCTACGAGCAGTACTTC.

This rearrangement joins TRBV2 to TRBJ2-5, with 9 bases identical to TRBD1. The V segment lost 8 bases and the J segment 7 bases; nucleotides outside the gene matches: 8. CDR3 length: 13 residues. CDR1 is SNHLY and CDR2 is FYNNEI in the germline V gene. The CDR3 loop is CASGGQGSWTQYF. The CDR3 DNA sequence: TGTGCCAGCGGGGGACAGGGTTCTTGGACCCAGTACTTC.

The chain uses TRBV7-9 and TRBJ2-1; 10 nucleotides line up with TRBD1. V lost 5 bases and J lost 3; bases outside the gene matches: 4. The CDR3 totals 15 residues. Germline loops: CDR1 SEHNR, CDR2 FQNEAQ (reference sequence). CDR3 DNA sequence: TGTGCCAGCAGCCCGGGACAGGGGCTCTACAATGAGCAGTTCTTC. This gives the protein CASSPGQGLYNEQFF.

The V and J genes are TRBV2 and TRBJ2-7; tentative D call: TRBD2 (6 bases). Trimming stripped 1 base from V and 2 bases from J, with 15 bases between. Germline CDR1 SNHLY, CDR2 FYNNEI. The CDR3 has 16 residues. The DNA for the CDR3 is TGTGCCAGCAGTGAAGTTCCGGGTACGGGAGCCTACGAGCAGTACTTC. It encodes CASSEVPGTGAYEQYF.

The J gene is TRBJ1-1, the V gene TRBV18, with D unresolved. The CDR3 contains 14 residues. Germline-derived CDR1 and CDR2 are KGHSH and LQKENI. Trimming cost V 3 bases and J 1 base, with 9 bases left between them. The CDR3 spells CASSPSARNTEAFF. The CDR3 bases are TGTGCCAGCTCACCGAGTGCGAGGAACACTGAAGCTTTCTTT.

This chain uses TRBV5-4 with TRBJ2-1; 9 nucleotides line up with TRBD1. V dropped 4 bases and J dropped 2; count of bases not matched to a gene: 7. In germline, CDR1 is SGHNT, CDR2 YYREEE (reference sequence). The CDR3 contains 16 residues. DNA for the CDR3: TGTGCCAGCAGCACCCCCGGGACAGGGACCTACAATGAGCAGTTCTTC. It codes for CASSTPGTGTYNEQFF.

The chain recombines TRBV18 with TRBJ2-3, with 8 bases that match TRBD1. The germline gives CDR1 KGHSH, CDR2 LQKENI. Losses at the gene ends were 6 bases for V and 6 bases for J; bases not matched to a gene: 5. The CDR3 length is 13 residues. CDR3 nucleotides: TGTGCCAGCTCGAAGGACAGGGTTGATACGCAGTATTTT. Protein: CASSKDRVDTQYF.

The chain couples TRBV6-6 to TRBJ1-1, with D hard to call. V dropped 2 bases and J dropped 3 bases, with 10 bases sitting between them. Germline CDR1 reads MNHNY; CDR2 reads SVGAGI (reference sequence). This CDR3 is built from 14 residues. CDR3 residues: CASSYILEDTEAFF. The CDR3 DNA follows: TGTGCCAGCAGTTACATCCTAGAGGACACTGAAGCTTTCTTT.

This chain links TRBV28 with TRBJ1-2; D gene unclear. CDR1 and CDR2 from the germline V gene are MDHEN and SYDVKM. The CDR3 consists of 13 residues. The V and J ends lost 3 bases and 2 bases respectively, with 7 bases between them. The CDR3 nucleotides read TGTGCCAGCAGTTTGGGCAGGAACTATGGCTACACCTTC. This encodes CASSLGRNYGYTF.

J is TRBJ1-5 and V is TRBV5-1; 7 bases are a match to TRBD1. The CDR3 spans 14 residues. J gave up 2 bases and V 2 bases, and 1 base lay outside the gene matches. The germline V gene encodes CDR1 SGHRS and CDR2 YFSETQ. Written as DNA, the CDR3 is TGCGCCAGCAGCTTAGACAGGGGCAATCAGCCCCAGCATTTT. It is translated as CASSLDRGNQPQHF.